Below are 2 T cell receptor beta chains sequenced from a single sample in a study of blood T cell repertoires in COVID-19. The repertoire was sequenced with immunoSEQ multiplex PCR; TCRdb's copy has only in-frame clones and lacks some. The sample shows 50,000 to 75,000 clones, approximately 94% of them seen only once. Specimen: peripheral blood. The origin of the receptors is a man aged 70 or older with active COVID-19.

This chain connects TRBV7-3 to TRBJ2-3; D remains ambiguous. V was pared by 4 bases and J by 2 bases, with 13 bases between. Germline V gives CDR1 SGHTA, CDR2 FQGTGA. CDR3 length equals 15 residues. CDR3 bases: TGTGCCAGCAGCTCGTCTTCCCTACCCACAGATACGCAGTATTTT. This encodes CASSSSSLPTDTQYF.

This chain links TRBV9 with TRBJ1-1; no definite D call. Trimming took 0 bases from V and 3 from J, leaving 9 bases between them. Germline V gene lookup returns CDR1 SGDLS and CDR2 YYNGEE. The CDR3 sequence is 14 residues long. The CDR3 loop reads CASSVDGGYTEAFF. The CDR3 DNA is TGTGCCAGCAGCGTAGATGGAGGTTACACTGAAGCTTTCTTT.